This T cell receptor beta chain was captured by sequencing in a study of technical replicates of blood from a handful of donors. TCRdb's copy holds only in-frame clones and misses some; the assay was immunoSEQ multiplex PCR. The sample includes about 75,000 clones, about 97% of them seen just once. Trimming removed 3 bases at V and 1 base at J, with 10 bases between. The CDR3 is made up of 14 amino acids. Germline CDR1 is SGHRS and CDR2 is YFSETQ. The V gene is TRBV5-1, the J gene TRBJ1-1, with D possibly TRBD1 on 5 matching bases. The specimen was T cells isolated from PBMCs. The TCR originated in a human donor in good health. The CDR3, as DNA: TGCGCCAGCAGCTATGGACAAACGAACACTGAAGCTTTCTTT. Its protein is CASSYGQTNTEAFF.